The clone carrying this T cell receptor beta chain was observed a few times. The authors built bulk TCR libraries by previously described methods with listed TCR primers. TCRdb analysed the PCR reads with MiXCR anew, one entry per CDR3 protein. Of more than 450,000 distinct CDR3 sequences listed, roughly a fifth are singletons. These data originate in a study of molecular identifiers for immune sequencing clone quantification. The CDR3 sequence is 16 residues long. The junction had 12 bases not matched to a gene; V was cut back by 6 bases and J by 4 bases. CDR1 and CDR2 (germline): LGHNA, YNFKEQ. This TCR came from a human donor in good health. Some libraries in this study had Jurkat cell RNA spiked in. The J gene is TRBJ2-7, the V gene TRBV4-2; 10 bases agree with TRBD2. The sequencing sample was made of naive CD8+ T cells from blood, with Jurkat cell RNA spiked in. The subset was: FACS-sorted CD8+CD4-CCR7+CD45RA+ naive T cells. Written as DNA, the CDR3 is TGTGCCAGCAGTAGATGGCTAGCGGGAGTGGAGTACGAGCAGTACTTC. The encoded protein is CASSRWLAGVEYEQYF.